Below, 31 T cell receptor beta chains from the same sample are listed, as sequenced in a study of beta chain features in type 1 diabetes. Expressed TCRB transcripts were sequenced because the entire RNA isolate underwent reverse transcription. Sequencing used immunoSEQ multiplex PCR; TCRdb keeps in-frame clones, though not all of them. This table holds almost 350,000 clones, about 20% found once. Specimen: naive CD4+ T cells from blood. The receptors originated from a woman between 18 and 30 years old in good health.

This clone has a handful of counts. The CDR3 sequence is CASSLTTGVLPDTQYF. Written as DNA, the CDR3 is TGCGCCAGCAGTCTAACGACAGGGGTACTCCCAGATACGCAGTATTTT. The rearrangement links TRBV5-1 to TRBJ2-3, with 8 bases lining up with TRBD1. V trimming: 5 bases; J trimming: 4 bases; junction bases outside the gene matches: 12. CDR1 is SGHRS, CDR2 YFSETQ, per germline. The CDR3 loop spans 16 amino acids.

The V call is TRBV18, the J call TRBJ2-1, with TRBD2 matching 8 bases. Losses at the gene ends were 0 bases for V and 0 bases for J; bases not matched to a gene: 1. The CDR3 loop spans 16 amino acids. CDR1 and CDR2 from the germline V gene are KGHSH and LQKENI. The CDR3 coding sequence is TGTGCCAGCTCACCACCGGGGACTAGCTCCTACAATGAGCAGTTCTTC. Translation: CASSPPGTSSYNEQFF.

This clone was detected a few times. The rearrangement joins TRBV7-9 to TRBJ1-6, with D possibly TRBD1 on 6 matching bases. Germline-derived CDR1 and CDR2 are SEHNR and FQNEAQ (reference sequence). The CDR3 extends over 13 amino acids. V shed 5 bases and J shed 8 bases, with 10 bases lying between them. The CDR3 DNA reads as TGTGCCAGCAGCCTACGACAGGATTCACCCCTCCACTTT. Its translation is CASSLRQDSPLHF.

This clone was counted a few times. This chain links TRBV29-1 with TRBJ1-2, with D possibly being TRBD1 (6 bases). V lost 4 bases and J 2 bases, leaving 14 bases between the germline ends. This CDR3 contains 14 residues. The germline CDR1 and CDR2 sequences are SQVTM and ANQGSEA. This chain's CDR3 is CSVVRQVLNYGYTF. Here the CDR3 DNA reads TGCAGCGTTGTACGACAGGTTTTAAACTATGGCTACACCTTC.

This clone has a handful of counts. The chain employs TRBV4-3 and TRBJ2-3; D possibly corresponds to TRBD1 (5 bases). This CDR3 spans 14 amino acids. The germline CDR1 and CDR2 sequences are LGHNA and YSLEER. With 0 bases removed from V and 6 bases from J, the gap between germline ends came to 10 bases. CDR3 in DNA: TGCGCCAGCAGCCAAGAGGGGCCGGAGGATACGCAGTATTTT. Amino acid sequence: CASSQEGPEDTQYF.

The chain is built from TRBV30 and TRBJ1-1; D unclear. The CDR3 loop spans 13 amino acids. Between the trimmed V and J ends, which lost 3 bases and 3 bases, there was a span of 11 bases. Germline values: CDR1 GTSNPN, CDR2 SVGIG (reference sequence). As DNA, the CDR3 is TGTGCCTGGAGCCGGGAAACCGACACTGAAGCTTTCTTT. Protein sequence: CAWSRETDTEAFF.

This clone was counted only a few times. This chain joins TRBV30 and TRBJ2-7; 9 bases fit TRBD1. Trimming cost V 2 bases and J 6 bases; bases outside gene matches: 2. CDR3 length: 12 amino acids. The germline V gene encodes CDR1 GTSNPN and CDR2 SVGIG (reference sequence). CDR3 DNA: TGTGCCTGGAGTATACAGGGGGCCGAGCAGTACTTC. It codes for CAWSIQGAEQYF.

The genes are TRBV10-3 and TRBJ2-7, with 8 positions matching TRBD2. Germline CDR1 reads ENHRY; CDR2 reads SYGVKD. Losses at the gene ends were 4 bases for V and 2 bases for J; bases not matched to a gene: 4. This CDR3 has 14 amino acids. The CDR3 DNA reads as TGTGCCATCAGTGGCAAGCGGGAGCCCTACGAGCAGTACTTC. Translated: CAISGKREPYEQYF.

This clone was detected a few times. The rearrangement links TRBV7-9 to TRBJ1-1, with 10 nucleotides matching TRBD1. CDR1 is SEHNR and CDR2 is FQNEAQ in the germline V gene (reference sequence). The CDR3 is 14 residues long. V trimming: 5 bases; J trimming: 7 bases; junction bases outside the gene matches: 7. This CDR3 reads CASSRRQGASEAFF. For the CDR3, the DNA is TGTGCCAGCAGCCGTAGACAGGGGGCGAGTGAAGCTTTCTTT.

This clone appeared a few times. This chain joins TRBV4-2 and TRBJ2-3, with D possibly being TRBD2 (6 bases). This CDR3 comprises 15 residues. The V gene lost 3 bases and the J gene lost 0 bases, with 10 bases spanning the gap. Germline loops: CDR1 LGHNA, CDR2 YNFKEQ. Here the CDR3 DNA reads TGTGCCAGCAGCCAGGGGGGTCTCAGCACAGATACGCAGTATTTT. Its protein is CASSQGGLSTDTQYF.

The V call is TRBV10-2, the J call TRBJ2-7, with 7 bases matching TRBD2. The CDR3 is 11 residues long. V shed 8 bases and J 6 bases; nucleotides not matched to a gene: 4. Germline V gene sequence: CDR1 WSHSY, CDR2 SAAADI. For the CDR3, the DNA is TGCGCCAGCGGACTAGGGTTCGAGCAGTACTTC. The encoded protein is CASGLGFEQYF.

This rearrangement joins TRBV7-8 to TRBJ2-5; D call uncertain. CDR1 and CDR2 (germline): SGHVS, FQNEAQ. The V end lost 1 base, the J end lost 5 bases, and 14 bases lay between the germline ends. This CDR3 is 15 amino acids long. CDR3 sequence (DNA): TGTGCCAGCAGCTTAGTGGGCACTCCAGAGGAGACCCAGTACTTC. This sequence encodes CASSLVGTPEETQYF.

Only a few counts were recorded for this clone. This chain joins TRBV7-9 and TRBJ2-7; D might be TRBD2 (6 bases). The CDR3 extends over 17 amino acids. In germline, CDR1 is SEHNR, CDR2 FQNEAQ (reference sequence). Trimming left V 2 bases short and J 2 bases short, with 19 bases between. The CDR3 bases are TGTGCCAGCAGCTTACGTCGGAGTAGCGGAGCACCCTACGAGCAGTACTTC. This sequence encodes CASSLRRSSGAPYEQYF.

This chain links TRBV4-2 with TRBJ2-5, with 9 nucleotides matching TRBD1. V dropped 2 bases and J dropped 5; count of bases not matched to a gene: 9. This CDR3 comprises 16 residues. Germline V gene data show CDR1 as LGHNA and CDR2 as YNFKEQ. The CDR3 region is CASSQWDRESGETQYF. The CDR3 nucleotides read TGTGCCAGCAGCCAATGGGACAGGGAAAGTGGGGAGACCCAGTACTTC.

This clone was seen more than once but under ten times. The chain combines TRBV6-1 with TRBJ2-7, with 14 positions matching TRBD2. The length of the CDR3 is 15 residues. Germline CDR1 and CDR2: MNHNS and SASEGT. The V and J ends lost 6 bases and 4 bases, in that order; junction bases with no gene match: 5. CDR3 in DNA: TGTGCCAGCAGCCCGGGACTAGCGGGAGCTTACGAGCAGTACTTC. Protein product: CASSPGLAGAYEQYF.

In this sample, this clone turned up a few times. V and J are TRBV5-6 and TRBJ2-7, with D tentatively TRBD2 (6 bases). CDR1 is SGHDT and CDR2 is YYEEEE in the germline V gene. Trimming took off 7 bases at V and 2 bases at J, with 19 bases between the two ends. The CDR3 extends over 15 amino acids. This CDR3 reads CASDRSGRTTYEQYF. CDR3 in DNA: TGTGCCAGCGATCGGAGTGGGCGGACTACCTACGAGCAGTACTTC.

The chain combines TRBV28 with TRBJ2-2, with D possibly being TRBD1 (5 bases). Germline V gene lookup returns CDR1 MDHEN and CDR2 SYDVKM. V lost 3 bases and J 1 base, leaving 9 bases between the germline ends. The CDR3 runs to 15 residues. The CDR3 loop reads CASSLGDRNTGELFF. CDR3 DNA sequence: TGTGCCAGCAGTTTGGGTGACAGGAACACCGGGGAGCTGTTTTTT.

The J gene is TRBJ2-1, the V gene TRBV18; D possibly corresponds to TRBD2 (5 bases). CDR3 length: 11 residues. The V end was cut by 2 bases, the J end by 9 bases, with 5 bases between. Germline loops: CDR1 KGHSH, CDR2 LQKENI. CDR3 sequence: CASSPAGEQFF. The CDR3 nucleotides are TGTGCCAGCTCACCAGCGGGTGAGCAGTTCTTC.

A few counts support this clone. The gene calls are TRBV23-1 and TRBJ1-5, with a possible D match to TRBD1 (5 bases). TRBV23-1 is identified as an open reading frame with a role that is uncertain. This CDR3 has 15 amino acids. The V and J ends lost 0 bases and 7 bases respectively, with 13 bases between them. This chain's CDR3 is CASSQSSGGVQPQHF. In DNA form, the CDR3 reads TGCGCCAGCAGTCAATCGTCGGGAGGGGTCCAGCCCCAGCATTTT.

This sequence joins TRBV5-1 and TRBJ2-3, with D maybe TRBD2 (6 bases). Deletions cut 7 bases from V and 0 bases from J, with 18 bases between. The V gene's germline CDR1 is SGHRS and CDR2 YFSETQ. CDR3 length: 16 amino acids. CDR3 nucleotides: TGCGCCAGCCGAAACCTGGAGGGCCGGAGCACAGATACGCAGTATTTT. Its translation: CASRNLEGRSTDTQYF.

This clone has only a few counts. The J gene is TRBJ2-7, the V gene TRBV5-1; D is perhaps TRBD1 (7 bases). Germline V gene sequence: CDR1 SGHRS, CDR2 YFSETQ. This CDR3 region has 17 residues. V was trimmed by 0 bases and J by 3 bases, leaving 19 bases between them. This CDR3 reads CASSLGPSGGGGYEQYF. CDR3 DNA sequence: TGCGCCAGCAGCTTGGGTCCCAGCGGAGGGGGCGGCTACGAGCAGTACTTC.

The CDR3 region has the DNA TGTGCCAGCAGCTCCCGTCGTCTAGCGGGAGGGCCTACTTCCTACGAGCAGTACTTC. Translated: CASSSRRLAGGPTSYEQYF. The V gene is TRBV7-8, the J gene TRBJ2-7; 12 bases fit TRBD2. With V trimmed by 4 bases and J by 1 base, 14 bases remained unmatched. CDR3 length equals 19 residues. Germline assignment: CDR1 SGHVS and CDR2 FQNEAQ.

The V gene is TRBV7-9, the J gene TRBJ2-7; 12 positions match TRBD2. There are 15 residues in the CDR3. CDR1 and CDR2 (germline): SEHNR, FQNEAQ (reference sequence). The J segment lost 2 bases and the V segment lost 5 bases, leaving 4 bases of the junction unmatched. In DNA form, the CDR3 reads TGTGCCAGCAGCACGCGGACTAGCGGGACCTACGAGCAGTACTTC. It is translated as CASSTRTSGTYEQYF.

This chain links TRBV4-2 with TRBJ2-6; 7 nucleotides agree with TRBD1. Germline CDR1 reads LGHNA; CDR2 reads YNFKEQ. The J segment lost 3 bases and the V segment lost 4 bases, leaving 12 bases of the junction unmatched. The CDR3 consists of 18 residues. Here the CDR3 reads CASSLEGQLRDGANVLTF. Written as DNA, the CDR3 is TGTGCCAGCAGCCTCGAGGGACAGCTAAGGGATGGGGCCAACGTCCTGACTTTC.

The chain links TRBV10-3 to TRBJ2-3, with 9 bases lining up with TRBD2. The J segment lost 4 bases and the V segment lost 3 bases, leaving 8 bases of the junction unmatched. Germline V gene sequence: CDR1 ENHRY, CDR2 SYGVKD. The CDR3 is 16 amino acids. The CDR3 region is CAISDSSGRLADTQYF. The CDR3 DNA reads TGTGCCATCAGTGACTCAAGCGGGAGGTTGGCAGATACGCAGTATTTT.

This clone showed up just a few times. The same CDR3 is also encoded by other DNA sequences in this sample. This chain connects TRBV30 to TRBJ2-5; the D gene is possibly TRBD1 (6 bases). V dropped 0 bases and J dropped 4 bases, with 6 bases sitting between them. The CDR3 runs to 12 residues. Germline loops: CDR1 GTSNPN, CDR2 SVGIG (reference sequence). The CDR3: CAWSVQGETQYF. In DNA, the CDR3 is TGTGCCTGGAGTGTACAGGGAGAGACCCAGTACTTC.

This chain links TRBV6-5 with TRBJ2-7; 12 bases line up with TRBD2. V was pared by 0 bases and J by 6 bases, with 6 bases of the junction left unmatched. Germline V lookup: CDR1 MNHEY, CDR2 SVGAGI. The CDR3 totals 16 residues. This chain's CDR3 is CASSYSGTSGRTEQYF. The CDR3 DNA reads as TGTGCCAGCAGTTACTCGGGTACTAGCGGGAGGACCGAGCAGTACTTC.

The chain recombines TRBV15 with TRBJ2-5, with 10 bases that match TRBD2. Germline-derived CDR1 and CDR2 are LNHNV and YYDKDF (reference sequence). The CDR3 runs 14 residues. V was clipped by 1 base and J by 8 bases; unmatched bases: 4. CDR3 residues: CATSRGSGRVTQYF. CDR3 coding DNA: TGTGCCACCAGCAGAGGAAGCGGGAGGGTTACCCAGTACTTC.

The chain combines TRBV7-9 with TRBJ1-1, with 10 bases fitting TRBD1. This CDR3 has 14 amino acids. Germline loops: CDR1 SEHNR, CDR2 FQNEAQ (reference sequence). The V and J ends lost 3 bases and 5 bases, in that order; junction bases with no gene match: 3. The CDR3 is CASSLGQGSTEAFF. For the CDR3, the DNA is TGTGCCAGCAGCTTGGGACAGGGGTCGACTGAAGCTTTCTTT.

On this clone itself: Other DNA variants within this sample encode the same CDR3. The chain uses TRBV5-1 and TRBJ2-3; 10 positions agree with TRBD2. The CDR3 runs 15 residues. Germline values: CDR1 SGHRS, CDR2 YFSETQ. V shed 2 bases and J 3 bases; nucleotides not matched to a gene: 3. CDR3 amino acids: CASSLGAGGTDTQYF. The DNA of the CDR3 is TGCGCCAGCAGCTTAGGAGCGGGAGGGACAGATACGCAGTATTTT.

The rearrangement uses TRBV30 and TRBJ1-3; a possible D gene is TRBD1 (5 bases). CDR1 is GTSNPN, CDR2 SVGIG, per germline (reference sequence). The V end was cut by 1 base, the J end by 1 base, with 11 bases between. This CDR3 comprises 15 residues. This chain's CDR3 is CAWSAGRASGNTIYF. The CDR3 DNA follows: TGTGCCTGGAGTGCGGGCAGGGCATCTGGAAACACCATATATTTT.